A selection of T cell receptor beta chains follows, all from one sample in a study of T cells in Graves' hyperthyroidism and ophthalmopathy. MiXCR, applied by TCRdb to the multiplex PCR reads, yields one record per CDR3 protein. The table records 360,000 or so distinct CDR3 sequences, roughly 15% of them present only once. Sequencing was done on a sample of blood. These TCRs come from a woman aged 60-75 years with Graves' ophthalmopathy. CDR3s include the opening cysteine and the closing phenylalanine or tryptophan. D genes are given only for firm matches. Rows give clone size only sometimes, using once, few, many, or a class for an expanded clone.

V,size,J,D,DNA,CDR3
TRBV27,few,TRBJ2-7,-,TGTGCCAGCAGTTTAGTTCGGGGCGACGAGCAGTACTTC,CASSLVRGDEQYF
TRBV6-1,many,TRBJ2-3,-,TGTGCCAGCACTAACCTCGGGAAAGATACGCAGTATTTT,CASTNLGKDTQYF
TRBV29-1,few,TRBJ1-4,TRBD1,TGCAGCGTTGTTGGACAGGGGATTAATGAAAAACTGTTTTTT,CSVVGQGINEKLFF
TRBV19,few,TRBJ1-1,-,TGTGCCAGTAGTATTCGGGGGGGCTCGGCTTTCTTT,CASSIRGGSAFF
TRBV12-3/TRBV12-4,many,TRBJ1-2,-,TGTGCCAGCAGCCTACAGCGTACGGGTCTGAGTTATGGCTACACCTTC,CASSLQRTGLSYGYTF
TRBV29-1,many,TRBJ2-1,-,TGCAGCGTTGGGGGGCTAGACAATGAGCAGTTCTTC,CSVGGLDNEQFF
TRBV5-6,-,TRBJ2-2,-,TGTGCCAGCAGCCCACGGGGGCTTCTCACCGGGGAGCTGTTTTTT,CASSPRGLLTGELFF
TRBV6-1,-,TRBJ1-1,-,TGTGCCAGCAGACCGGGACAAAAGAACACTGAAGCTTTCTTT,CASRPGQKNTEAFF
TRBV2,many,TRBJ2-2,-,TGTGCCAGCAGCATTCGGACTGAGAACACCGGGGAGCTGTTTTTT,CASSIRTENTGELFF
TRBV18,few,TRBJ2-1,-,TGTGCCAGCTCACTTTTACAGGGTATGGAAGATGAGCAGTTCTTC,CASSLLQGMEDEQFF
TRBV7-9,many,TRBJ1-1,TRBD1,TGTGCCAGCAGCGAGCGGGACAGGGGTTGGGGCACTGAAGCTTTCTTT,CASSERDRGWGTEAFF
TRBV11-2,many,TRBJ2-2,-,TGTGCCAGCAGCTTAGTAAGGGGAATAACGAACACCGGGGAGCTGTTTTTT,CASSLVRGITNTGELFF
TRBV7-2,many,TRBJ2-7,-,TGTGCCAGCAGTCCGGCCCAACCCCCCTACGAGCAGTACTTC,CASSPAQPPYEQYF
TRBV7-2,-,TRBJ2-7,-,TGTGCCAGCAGCCAGGACACTGGATCTTTCGAGCAGTACTTC,CASSQDTGSFEQYF
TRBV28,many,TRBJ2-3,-,TGTGCCAGCAGTTTACGGGGCCATGCTCTAAATACGCAGTATTTT,CASSLRGHALNTQYF
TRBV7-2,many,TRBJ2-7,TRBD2,TGTGCCAGCAGCTTAGGCGGAAGCGGGAGTGGCTACGAGCAGTACTTC,CASSLGGSGSGYEQYF
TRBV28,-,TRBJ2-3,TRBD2,TGTGCCAGCAGTCTCCAAAGAGGGAGGGCCGGGGGAGATACGCAGTATTTT,CASSLQRGRAGGDTQYF
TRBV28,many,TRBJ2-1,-,TGTGCCAGCACTTCGCTGGCGGGGCTCTACAATGAGCAGTTCTTC,CASTSLAGLYNEQFF
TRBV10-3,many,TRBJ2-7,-,TGTGCCATCAGTGCAAGAGGTTCGGCCTACGAGCAGTACTTC,CAISARGSAYEQYF
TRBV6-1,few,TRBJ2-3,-,TGTGCCAGCAGGACAAGGGGCCTAGTCGGGGATACGCAGTATTTT,CASRTRGLVGDTQYF
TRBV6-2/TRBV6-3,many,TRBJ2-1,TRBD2,TGTGCCAGCAGTTACTCGGCTAGCGGGAGTCCCCCCAATGAGCAGTTCTTC,CASSYSASGSPPNEQFF
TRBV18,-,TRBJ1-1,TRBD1,TGTGCCAGCTCACCTCGACAGGGATCCAGTAGCACTGAAGCTTTCTTT,CASSPRQGSSSTEAFF
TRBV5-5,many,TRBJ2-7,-,TGTGCCAGCAGCTTGGAATGGAACAGCAACTACGAGCAGTACTTC,CASSLEWNSNYEQYF
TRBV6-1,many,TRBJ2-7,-,TGTGCCAGCCGGGGGGCGACCTCCTACGAGCAGTACTTC,CASRGATSYEQYF
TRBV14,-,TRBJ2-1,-,TGTGCCAGCAGCCAAGATACGGGCCTTCCTAATGAGCAGTTCTTC,CASSQDTGLPNEQFF
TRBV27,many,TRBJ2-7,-,TGTGCCAGCAGAGCCAACTCCGCCGAGCAGTACTTC,CASRANSAEQYF
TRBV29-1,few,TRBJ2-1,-,TGCAGCGTTGCCGGGGCAGGGGAGCAGTTCTTC,CSVAGAGEQFF
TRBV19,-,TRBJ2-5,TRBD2,TGTGCCAGTAGTATGGAAGCGGGAGGAGAGACCCAGTACTTC,CASSMEAGGETQYF
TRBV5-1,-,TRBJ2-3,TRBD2,TGCGCCAGCAGCCATCCCGGGACTAGCGAGGTTACGCAGTATTTT,CASSHPGTSEVTQYF
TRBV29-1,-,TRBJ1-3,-,TGCAGCGTGGAGACAGCCAACTCTGGAAACACCATATATTTT,CSVETANSGNTIYF
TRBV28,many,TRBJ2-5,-,TGTGCCAGCAGAGCTCCGGGCTCTGGCGAGACCCAGTACTTC,CASRAPGSGETQYF
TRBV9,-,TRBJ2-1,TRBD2,TGTGCCAGCAGCGTAGAGGCGGGGGTAGGTGACAATGAGCAGTTCTTC,CASSVEAGVGDNEQFF
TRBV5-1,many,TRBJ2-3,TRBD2,TGCGCCAGCAGCTTACTAGCGGGAGCAGGGGATACGCAGTATTTT,CASSLLAGAGDTQYF
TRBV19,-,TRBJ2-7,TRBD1,TGTGCCAGTAGTGCGGACAGGGGAGCCTACGAGCAGTACTTC,CASSADRGAYEQYF
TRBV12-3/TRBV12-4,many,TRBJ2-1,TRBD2,TGTGCCAGCAGTCTAGCGGGGGGGGGGAGGCACAATGAGCAGTTCTTC,CASSLAGGGRHNEQFF
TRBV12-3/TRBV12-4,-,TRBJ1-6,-,TGTGCCAGCAGTTTGAACAGAAATAATTCACCCCTCCACTTT,CASSLNRNNSPLHF
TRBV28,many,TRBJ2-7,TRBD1,TGTGCCAGCACCAAACCTTACGGACAGGGGGGACCAAACGAGCAGTACTTC,CASTKPYGQGGPNEQYF
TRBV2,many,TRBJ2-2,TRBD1,TGTGCCAGCAGTGACCCCAGGGGACAGGGGAACACCGGGGAGCTGTTTTTT,CASSDPRGQGNTGELFF
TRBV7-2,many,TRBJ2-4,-,TGTGCCAGCAGCTCCGCTCCGAGGGGTAACATTCAGTACTTC,CASSSAPRGNIQYF
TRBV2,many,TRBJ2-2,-,TGTGCCAGCAGTGAAAAGTCTTTAGCGTCGAACACCGGGGAGCTGTTTTTT,CASSEKSLASNTGELFF
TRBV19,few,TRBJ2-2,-,TGTGCCAGTAGTCCACGGCAGGGCAGAGGCGGGGAGCTGTTTTTT,CASSPRQGRGGELFF
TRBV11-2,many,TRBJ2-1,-,TGTGCCAGCAGCTTAGCAGGTAACTACAATGAGCAGTTCTTC,CASSLAGNYNEQFF
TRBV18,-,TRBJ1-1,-,TGTGCCAGCTCACCATCGGAGGGTGGGGGGGGGCCGAACACTGAAGCTTTCTTT,CASSPSEGGGGPNTEAFF
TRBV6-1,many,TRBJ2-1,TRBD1,TGTGCCAGCAGTGTCCGGGACAGGGGATACAATGAGCAGTTCTTC,CASSVRDRGYNEQFF